The next 19 T cell receptor beta chains were all read from a single sample in a study of spatial heterogeneity in lung cancer. The time point was: sample taken at primary tumor resection. Sequencing of whole RNA from tumor, nontumor lung or frozen PBMC involved no sorting. TCRdb called the 5' RACE reads again in MiXCR, with one record for every CDR3 protein. The table has 85,000 to 100,000 distinct CDR3 sequences, approximately 12% seen once. Material: PBMCs, obtained at surgery. All receptors derive from a male donor with early-stage non-small cell lung cancer.

This clonotype was recorded at least ten times. This CDR3 is CASSPDGRSTDTQYF. CDR3 DNA: TGTGCCAGCAGCCCCGACGGGCGAAGCACAGATACGCAGTATTTT. V and J are TRBV7-3 and TRBJ2-3; D gene ambiguous. The germline CDR1 and CDR2 sequences are SGHTA and FQGTGA. The germline V and J ends were trimmed by 5 bases and 0 bases, with 12 bases remaining between them. This CDR3 has 15 residues.

This clonotype has just a few counts. The gene calls are TRBV5-1 and TRBJ2-1; tentatively, D is TRBD2 (6 bases). The CDR3 contains 17 residues. V lost 2 bases, J lost 6 bases, and 21 bases lay in between. Looked up from germline, CDR1 is SGHRS and CDR2 is YFSETQ. Here the CDR3 reads CASSFLGRERTANEQFF. Written as DNA, the CDR3 is TGCGCCAGCAGCTTCCTAGGTCGGGAGAGGACTGCCAATGAGCAGTTCTTC.

This clonotype was seen a few times. This rearrangement joins TRBV2 to TRBJ2-7, with TRBD2 identical over 8 bases. The J segment lost 2 bases and the V segment lost 8 bases, leaving 17 bases of the junction unmatched. The germline gives CDR1 SNHLY, CDR2 FYNNEI. There are 17 residues in the CDR3. The chain's CDR3 is CASLGGNGRAGTYEQYF. The CDR3 region has the DNA TGTGCCAGCCTTGGGGGCAACGGGAGGGCCGGGACCTACGAGCAGTACTTC.

This clonotype was observed many times. The chain employs TRBV29-1 and TRBJ2-7; D might be TRBD2 (5 bases). This CDR3 comprises 13 residues. Trimming took off 0 bases at V and 3 bases at J, with 9 bases between the two ends. CDR1 is SQVTM, CDR2 ANQGSEA, per germline. The CDR3: CSVEESGYYEQYF. CDR3 DNA: TGCAGCGTTGAAGAATCGGGATACTACGAGCAGTACTTC.

In this sample, this clonotype turned up many times. This chain's CDR3 is CAIEDWYEQYF. CDR3 DNA: TGTGCCATCGAAGACTGGTACGAGCAGTACTTC. V gene TRBV7-9 combines with J gene TRBJ2-7; D not certain. Trimming cost V 10 bases and J 4 bases, with 11 bases left between them. Germline V gives CDR1 SEHNR, CDR2 FQNEAQ (reference sequence). This CDR3 is built from 11 residues.

This clonotype was found a few times. The junction does not match germline at one end; this may be a read error. The chain employs TRBV20-1 and TRBJ1-6; TRBD1 agrees at 7 bases. This CDR3 has 11 amino acids. The germline V gene encodes CDR1 DFQATT and CDR2 SNEGSKA (reference sequence). In DNA form, the CDR3 reads TGCAGTGCTAGTGTCGAGACAGGGAACTACTTT. Translating it yields CSASVETGNYF.

This sequence joins TRBV5-1 and TRBJ2-2; D unresolved. V was cut by 2 bases and J by 4 bases, with 6 bases left in between. This CDR3 region has 13 residues. Germline assignment: CDR1 SGHRS and CDR2 YFSETQ. The CDR3 sequence is CASSFASTGELFF. CDR3 in DNA: TGCGCCAGCAGCTTCGCCAGCACCGGGGAGCTGTTTTTT.

This clonotype has only a few counts. The chain carries TRBV7-2 and TRBJ2-2, with TRBD2 as a possible D gene (5 bases). With 2 bases removed from V and 0 bases from J, the gap between germline ends came to 7 bases. The CDR3 consists of 15 residues. CDR1 is SGHTA and CDR2 is FQGNSA in the germline V gene. The CDR3 sequence is CASSLFGANTGELFF. CDR3 bases: TGTGCCAGCAGCTTATTCGGGGCGAACACCGGGGAGCTGTTTTTT. The full variable domain, in which reference TRBV7-2 and TRBJ2-2 provide the parts outside the CDR3, is GAGVSQSPSNKVTEKGKDVELRCDPISGHTALYWYRQSLGQGLEFLIYFQGNSAPDKSGLPSDRFSAERTGGSVSTLTIQRTQQEDSAVYLCASSLFGANTGELFFGEGSRLTVL.

This clonotype was observed a few times. The chain joins TRBV10-3 to TRBJ1-2; the match to TRBD1 covers 8 bases. This CDR3 comprises 15 residues. Germline-derived CDR1 and CDR2 are ENHRY and SYGVKD. The ends lost 2 bases at V and 7 bases at J; junction bases unmatched: 9. The CDR3 DNA sequence: TGTGCCATCAGTGAGGAACAGGGGGTTAAGGGTGGCTACACCTTC. This encodes CAISEEQGVKGGYTF.

The CDR3 region is CASSLGGESSYEQYF. CDR3 sequence (DNA): TGTGCCAGCAGCTTAGGAGGGGAGAGCTCCTACGAGCAGTACTTC. The genes are TRBV7-3 and TRBJ2-7; the D gene is possibly TRBD2 (6 bases). This CDR3 spans 15 amino acids. From germline, CDR1 is SGHTA and CDR2 FQGTGA. Trimming cost V 2 bases and J 0 bases, with 11 bases left between them.

This rearrangement joins TRBV5-1 to TRBJ2-1; 7 bases fit TRBD1. In germline, CDR1 is SGHRS, CDR2 YFSETQ. J lost 13 bases, V lost 1 base, and 2 bases had no gene match. This CDR3 is built from 11 residues. This CDR3 reads CASSLSGGQFF. CDR3 DNA sequence: TGCGCCAGCAGCTTGTCAGGGGGTCAGTTCTTC.

This clonotype has a handful of counts. The chain employs TRBV6-5 and TRBJ1-1, with D tentatively TRBD1 (6 bases). This CDR3 comprises 15 residues. Trimming removed 2 bases at V and 1 base at J, with 11 bases between. CDR1 MNHEY and CDR2 SVGAGI come from the germline V gene. CDR3 nucleotide sequence: TGTGCCAGCAGTTACAGTGGACAGAGGAACACTGAAGCTTTCTTT. Protein sequence: CASSYSGQRNTEAFF.

The J gene is TRBJ2-7, the V gene TRBV6-2 or TRBV6-3, with 10 bases lining up with TRBD1. Germline V gene sequence: CDR1 MNHEY, CDR2 SVGEGT. The junction had 11 bases not matched to a gene; V was cut back by 8 bases and J by 4 bases. There are 15 residues in the CDR3. The CDR3 nucleotides are TGTGCCAGCTACTACCGGGGACAGGGGAGATACGAGCAGTACTTC. Translating gives CASYYRGQGRYEQYF.

This clonotype was seen at least ten times. The chain couples TRBV28 to TRBJ2-5, with 8 positions matching TRBD1. Looked up from germline, CDR1 is MDHEN and CDR2 is SYDVKM. Trimming removed 6 bases from V and 3 bases from J; junction bases left unmatched: 6. The CDR3 is 14 amino acids. The CDR3 nucleotides read TGTGCCAGCAGCTCGGGACAGGAGAAAGAGACCCAGTACTTC. It translates to CASSSGQEKETQYF.

This clonotype was counted ten times or more. The rearrangement joins TRBV28 to TRBJ1-5; perhaps TRBD1 as D (5 bases). CDR1 MDHEN and CDR2 SYDVKM come from the germline V gene. With 6 bases removed from V and 0 bases from J, the gap between germline ends came to 12 bases. The CDR3 is 15 amino acids. CDR3 sequence reads: CASSHDRYSNQPQHF. DNA for the CDR3: TGTGCCAGCAGCCACGACAGATATAGCAATCAGCCCCAGCATTTT.

This clonotype was counted only a few times. The chain is built from TRBV11-1 and TRBJ2-3; no firm D call. Germline lookup yields CDR1 SGHAT and CDR2 FQDESV (reference sequence). V was clipped by 3 bases and J by 5 bases, with 9 bases between them. This CDR3 comprises 13 residues. The CDR3 loop reads CASSFSAVDTQYF. The CDR3 DNA reads as TGTGCCAGCAGCTTCTCCGCGGTAGATACGCAGTATTTT.

This clonotype was counted ten times or more. The chain employs TRBV3-1 and TRBJ1-2, with D maybe TRBD1 (6 bases). CDR3 length equals 13 residues. Between the trimmed V and J ends, which lost 0 bases and 8 bases, there was a span of 10 bases. Germline CDR1 and CDR2: LGHDT and YNNKEL (reference sequence). CDR3 in amino acids: CASSQDGQRGYTF. The CDR3 DNA sequence: TGTGCCAGCAGCCAAGACGGACAGAGAGGCTACACCTTC.

Many counts were recorded for this clonotype. V is TRBV5-1 and J is TRBJ2-7; the D gene could be TRBD1 or TRBD2 (5 bases each). V shed 3 bases and J shed 0 bases, with 13 bases lying between them. The germline gives CDR1 SGHRS, CDR2 YFSETQ. This CDR3 has 15 residues. The CDR3, as DNA: TGCGCCAGCAGCTCCGGGACGGCGAGCTCCTACGAGCAGTACTTC. Translating gives CASSSGTASSYEQYF.

This clonotype was recorded a few times. The V gene is TRBV5-4, the J gene TRBJ2-7, with a tentative D call TRBD2 (6 bases). The CDR3 contains 15 residues. Per germline, CDR1 SGHNT and CDR2 YYREEE (reference sequence). With 4 bases removed from V and 4 bases from J, the gap between germline ends came to 18 bases. CDR3 sequence reads: CASSHSPGGFYEQYF. The CDR3 bases are TGTGCCAGCAGCCATTCCCCCGGGGGATTTTACGAGCAGTACTTC.